The 23 T cell receptor beta chains listed next were all sequenced from one sample in a study of T cell responses to AZD1222 COVID-19 vaccine. The data were produced by immunoSEQ multiplex PCR, yet TCRdb's version contains in-frame clones alone and is incomplete. The data show 150,000 or so clones, approximately 92% seen once. Sequenced material: peripheral blood, taken on day 0 of AZD1222 vaccination. These receptors were obtained from an adult in good health.

This chain uses TRBV9 with TRBJ1-1; no clear D. This CDR3 comprises 12 residues. Germline assignment: CDR1 SGDLS and CDR2 YYNGEE. V was cut by 0 bases and J by 8 bases, with 8 bases left in between. The CDR3 DNA reads as TGTGCCAGCAGCGTAGAGTGGGGAGAAGCTTTCTTT. Its protein is CASSVEWGEAFF.

The CDR3 sequence: CASSSGTGGTGELFF. The CDR3 nucleotides are TGTGCCAGCAGTTCCGGGACAGGCGGCACCGGGGAGCTGTTTTTT. The genes are TRBV27 and TRBJ2-2; 8 bases align to TRBD1. The CDR3 totals 15 residues. Germline trimming cut 4 bases from V and 4 bases from J; bases unmatched to any gene: 5. Germline CDR1 reads MNHEY; CDR2 reads SMNVEV (reference sequence).

The chain has TRBV4-1 and TRBJ2-1, with 12 nucleotides matching TRBD2. CDR3 length equals 15 residues. V was clipped by 4 bases and J by 5 bases; unmatched bases: 3. Germline CDR1 and CDR2: MGHRA and YSYEKL. As DNA, the CDR3 is TGCGCCAGCAGCCCTCGGACTAGCGGGGACAATGAGCAGTTCTTC. Protein sequence: CASSPRTSGDNEQFF.

The gene calls are TRBV4-1 and TRBJ2-3; tentatively, D is TRBD2 (6 bases). This CDR3 spans 17 amino acids. The germline V gene has CDR1 MGHRA and CDR2 YSYEKL. Between the trimmed V and J ends, which lost 1 base and 3 bases, there was a span of 17 bases. The CDR3 sequence: CASSQVLARSLTDTQYF. Written as DNA, the CDR3 is TGCGCCAGCAGCCAAGTACTAGCCCGATCACTAACAGATACGCAGTATTTT.

The chain has TRBV4-3 and TRBJ2-7; D unresolved. Germline values: CDR1 LGHNA, CDR2 YSLEER. CDR3 size: 16 residues. Deletions cut 0 bases from V and 3 bases from J, with 15 bases between. The chain's CDR3 is CASSQDPSGIHYEQYF. The CDR3 DNA reads TGCGCCAGCAGCCAAGATCCGTCAGGCATTCACTACGAGCAGTACTTC.

This sequence joins TRBV6-2 or TRBV6-3 and TRBJ1-2; D uncertain. Germline values: CDR1 MNHEY, CDR2 SVGEGT. V was clipped by 3 bases and J by 0 bases, with 8 bases between them. The CDR3 is made up of 14 amino acids. The CDR3, as DNA: TGTGCCAGCAGTTATCAGTGGACTAACTATGGCTACACCTTC. It codes for CASSYQWTNYGYTF.

The chain uses TRBV10-3 and TRBJ2-2; TRBD2 agrees at 12 bases. The CDR3 is made up of 20 amino acids. J lost 4 bases, V lost 2 bases, and 14 bases had no gene match. CDR1 and CDR2 (germline): ENHRY, SYGVKD. The CDR3 DNA reads as TGTGCCATCAGTGAGCTAACCGGGACTAGCGGGTTAGCGGGCACCGGGGAGCTGTTTTTT. Amino acids: CAISELTGTSGLAGTGELFF.

This sequence joins TRBV2 and TRBJ2-2, with no clear D. Trimming pared 7 bases from V and 4 bases from J, leaving 10 bases between. This CDR3 has 13 residues. Germline V CDR1 and CDR2: SNHLY, FYNNEI. CDR3 region: CASTGNPTGELFF. The CDR3 region has the DNA TGTGCCAGCACGGGCAATCCCACCGGGGAGCTGTTTTTT.

DNA of the CDR3: TGTGCCAGCAGCCCCTGGCGGGCTGAAGCTTTCTTT. This encodes CASSPWRAEAFF. The chain joins TRBV9 to TRBJ1-1; unclear D gene. Between the trimmed V and J ends, which lost 4 bases and 6 bases, there was a span of 10 bases. In germline, CDR1 is SGDLS, CDR2 YYNGEE. The CDR3 covers 12 residues.

A note on this clone: In the same sample, other DNA sequences code for this CDR3. The genes are TRBV7-2 and TRBJ2-3, with no clear D. From germline, CDR1 is SGHTA and CDR2 FQGNSA. The ends were cut back, 0 bases at V and 3 bases at J, with 7 bases in the middle. The CDR3 extends over 14 amino acids. CDR3 nucleotides: TGTGCCAGCAGCTTAGCGTTATCGACAGATACGCAGTATTTT. It specifies CASSLALSTDTQYF.

The chain uses TRBV3-1 (or the pseudogene TRBV3-2) and TRBJ1-4; D remains ambiguous. The CDR3 runs 15 residues. V lost 5 bases to trimming and J lost 5 bases, with 15 bases between them. Germline V gene sequence: CDR1 LGHDT, CDR2 YNNKEL (reference sequence). In DNA, the CDR3 is TGTGCCAGCAGCGCGAGACGGAATATGAATGAAAAACTGTTTTTT. This translates into CASSARRNMNEKLFF.

Here the CDR3 DNA reads TGTGCCAGCAGCTTGGCAGGGAGGAACACTGAAGCTTTCTTT. Translated, it gives CASSLAGRNTEAFF. V and J are TRBV7-9 and TRBJ1-1, with a tentative D call TRBD1 (5 bases). Germline V CDR1 and CDR2: SEHNR, FQNEAQ (reference sequence). This CDR3 is built from 14 residues. V lost 3 bases to trimming and J lost 1 base, with 9 bases between them.

In regard to this clone: The identical CDR3 is also encoded by other nucleotide sequences in the sample. The chain links TRBV5-8 to TRBJ1-5; a weak D match, TRBD1 (5 bases). The CDR3 is made up of 15 amino acids. Trimming shortened V by 0 bases and J by 0 bases, and 7 bases separated the two germline ends. Germline CDR1 and CDR2: SGHTS and YDEGEE. CDR3 bases: TGTGCCAGCAGCTTGGGTGACAGTAGCAATCAGCCCCAGCATTTT. It codes for CASSLGDSSNQPQHF.

The gene calls are TRBV25-1 and TRBJ2-7; a weak D match, TRBD2 (6 bases). Deletions cut 2 bases from V and 4 bases from J, with 18 bases between. The germline CDR1 and CDR2 sequences are MGHDK and SYGVNS. This CDR3 has 16 amino acids. CDR3 nucleotide sequence: TGTGCCAGCAGTGAACTGATCCAGGCGGGGTTTTACGAGCAGTACTTC. The encoded protein is CASSELIQAGFYEQYF.

V is TRBV10-3 and J is TRBJ2-7; D not resolved. This CDR3 is built from 14 residues. V dropped 0 bases and J dropped 0 bases, with 6 bases sitting between them. The V gene's germline CDR1 is ENHRY and CDR2 SYGVKD. The CDR3 sequence: CAISESGSSYEQYF. For the CDR3, the DNA is TGTGCCATCAGTGAGTCGGGCTCCTCCTACGAGCAGTACTTC.

The chain is built from TRBV5-1 and TRBJ2-3, with TRBD2 identical over 15 bases. CDR3 length equals 19 residues. Germline CDR1 and CDR2: SGHRS and YFSETQ. V gave up 2 bases and J gave up 2 bases; unmatched junction bases: 9. Here the CDR3 DNA reads TGCGCCAGCAGCTTCAGCGGGACTAGCGGGGGGCTCCTCACAGATACGCAGTATTTT. It is translated as CASSFSGTSGGLLTDTQYF.

This sequence joins TRBV28 and TRBJ2-2; weak D call: TRBD1 (6 bases). The V gene's germline CDR1 is MDHEN and CDR2 SYDVKM. Trimming cost V 6 bases and J 0 bases, with 8 bases left between them. The CDR3 consists of 14 residues. The chain's CDR3 is CASRGTTNTGELFF. The CDR3 bases are TGTGCCAGCAGAGGGACAACGAACACCGGGGAGCTGTTTTTT.

J is TRBJ2-7 and V is TRBV7-3, with D possibly TRBD2 on 6 matching bases. Trimming left V 0 bases short and J 2 bases short, with 20 bases between. Germline assignment: CDR1 SGHTA and CDR2 FQGTGA. The CDR3 length is 18 residues. The CDR3 loop is CASSLTDGLGGFTYEQYF. For the CDR3, the DNA is TGTGCCAGCAGCTTAACGGACGGTCTGGGAGGTTTTACCTACGAGCAGTACTTC.

This chain uses TRBV18 with TRBJ2-6, with D possibly matching TRBD2 (5 bases). Trimming took off 4 bases at V and 4 bases at J, with 8 bases between the two ends. The germline gives CDR1 KGHSH, CDR2 LQKENI. CDR3 length: 14 amino acids. The chain's CDR3 is CASSRGSGANVLTF. CDR3 bases: TGTGCCAGCTCACGAGGGTCGGGGGCCAACGTCCTGACTTTC.

This clone has only a few counts. This CDR3 reads CASSLGWRGRTNEKLFF. CDR3 coding DNA: TGTGCCAGCAGCTTAGGGTGGAGGGGAAGAACTAATGAAAAACTGTTTTTT. The chain is built from TRBV7-9 and TRBJ1-4; D might be TRBD1 (5 bases). Germline V CDR1 and CDR2: SEHNR, FQNEAQ (reference sequence). V lost 1 base, J lost 1 base, and 13 bases lay in between. This CDR3 has 17 residues.

This chain uses TRBV5-6 with TRBJ2-7, with TRBD2 matching over 7 bases. The germline V gene encodes CDR1 SGHDT and CDR2 YYEEEE. J lost 2 bases, V lost 0 bases, and 5 bases had no gene match. This CDR3 is 15 amino acids long. The CDR3 here is CASSLDPGGTYEQYF. For the CDR3, the DNA is TGTGCCAGCAGCTTGGATCCGGGGGGAACCTACGAGCAGTACTTC.

J is TRBJ2-7 and V is TRBV6-5, with D unclear. This CDR3 has 15 amino acids. CDR1 and CDR2 (germline): MNHEY, SVGAGI. The ends were cut back, 2 bases at V and 3 bases at J, with 14 bases in the middle. CDR3 amino acids: CASSYAFWGNYEQYF. For the CDR3, the DNA is TGTGCCAGCAGTTACGCCTTTTGGGGAAACTACGAGCAGTACTTC.

The chain has TRBV2 and TRBJ1-5, with 9 bases identical to TRBD1. The CDR3 loop spans 15 amino acids. Germline lookup yields CDR1 SNHLY and CDR2 FYNNEI. V lost 6 bases to trimming and J lost 2 bases; unmatched junction nucleotides: 5. CDR3 bases: TGTGCCAGCAGGGCAAGGACAGGGGGCAATCAGCCCCAGCATTTT. This translates into CASRARTGGNQPQHF.